A selection of T cell receptor beta chains follows, all from one sample in a study of blood T cell repertoires in COVID-19. Sequenced by immunoSEQ multiplex PCR; TCRdb stores in-frame clones only, minus some. Found here are 70,000 or so clones, over 80% of them singletons; the top ten hold roughly 6.8%. The sequenced sample was peripheral blood. All receptors derive from a woman older than 75 with active COVID-19. CDR3s include the opening cysteine and the closing phenylalanine or tryptophan.

>TRBV7-9
CASSLDRNTEAFF
>TRBV7-3
CASSLSGSPAGELFF
>TRBV25-1
CASSESSSSDSSYNEQFF
>TRBV15
CATSDGTVRNYGYTF
>TRBV5-4
CASSRTSVDGELFF
>TRBV6-6
CASADRVSGNTIYF
>TRBV11-2
CASSPLTARLKNTIYF
>TRBV7-3
CASSGGSGPWANEQFF
>TRBV18
CASSPPFGVVEQYF
>TRBV4-2
CASSQWDRGIGELFF
>TRBV5-1
CASSLGGNTEAFF
>TRBV4-1
CASSQDKGLFRGSPLHF
>TRBV9
CASSVTSGPRDTQYF
>TRBV9
CASSLGQGYQETQYF
>TRBV7-2
CASSFKQGAYGYTF
>TRBV7-8
CASSYTVGQGNQPQHF
>TRBV7-2
CASSAQRVPFLEQYF
>TRBV28
CASSLTNTEAFF
>TRBV7-9
CASSSTGSDSYGYTF
>TRBV10-3
CAIRAAGDTQYF
>TRBV4-1
CASSRDSKDYYGYTF
>TRBV5-4
CASSLASSWETQYF
>TRBV7-2
CASSPGRGAQNIQYF
>TRBV6-2/TRBV6-3
CASSTGYAEAFF
>TRBV19
CASSPRNQREKRNEQFF
>TRBV7-9
CASSLPGTGRSEQFF
>TRBV4-1
CASSARAPGQGYTGELFF
>TRBV5-5
CASSLSGLRTGELFF
>TRBV7-2
CASSYAGTRGYNEQFF
>TRBV9
CASSVIGLPRDEQFF
>TRBV5-1
CASSRAGASGYEQYF
>TRBV18
CASSPGGVSNQPQHF
>TRBV5-1
CASSSGVGDTQYF
>TRBV19
CASSTRDWSYEQYF
>TRBV28
CASSPTRLAGDGEQFF
>TRBV7-3
CASSPQLAGVSGELFF
>TRBV4-1
CASSQDSGRNGNTIYF
>TRBV3-1/TRBV3-2
CASSQSGGYGEAFF
>TRBV14
CASSRTRTGYEQYF
>TRBV6-5
CASSPGTSRTYEQYF
>TRBV4-3
CASSPSPGLAYEQFF